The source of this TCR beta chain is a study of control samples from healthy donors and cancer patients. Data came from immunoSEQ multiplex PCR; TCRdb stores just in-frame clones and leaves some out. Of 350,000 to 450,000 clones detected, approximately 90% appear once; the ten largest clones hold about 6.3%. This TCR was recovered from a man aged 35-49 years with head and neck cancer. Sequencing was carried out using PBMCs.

The CDR3 reads CATSDYQDGNTIYF. In DNA, the CDR3 is TGTGCCACCAGTGATTACCAGGATGGAAACACCATATATTTT. This rearrangement joins TRBV24-1 to TRBJ1-3; D remains ambiguous. Trimming took 2 bases from V and 3 from J, leaving 7 bases between them. Germline CDR1 and CDR2: KGHDR and SFDVKD. The CDR3 runs to 14 residues.